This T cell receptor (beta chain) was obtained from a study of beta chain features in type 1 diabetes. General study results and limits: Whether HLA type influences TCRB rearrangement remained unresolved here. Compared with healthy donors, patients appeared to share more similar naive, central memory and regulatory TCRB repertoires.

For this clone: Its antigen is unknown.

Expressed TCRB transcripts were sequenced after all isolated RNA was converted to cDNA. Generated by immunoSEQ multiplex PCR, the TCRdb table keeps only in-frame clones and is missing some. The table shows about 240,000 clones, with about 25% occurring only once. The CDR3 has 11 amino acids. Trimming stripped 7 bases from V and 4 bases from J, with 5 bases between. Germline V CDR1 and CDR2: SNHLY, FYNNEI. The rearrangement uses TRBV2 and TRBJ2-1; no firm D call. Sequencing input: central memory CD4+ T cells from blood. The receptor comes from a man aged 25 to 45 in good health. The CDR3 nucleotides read TGTGCCAGCAAGGGTTACAATGAGCAGTTCTTC. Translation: CASKGYNEQFF.